Listed below are T cell receptor beta chains from one sample, sequenced in a study. TCRdb called the RT-PCR reads again in MiXCR, with one record for every CDR3 protein. The data contain about 700,000 distinct CDR3 sequences, approximately 15% of them seen just once; the ten biggest clones take up roughly 3.9%. Sample: memory CD4+ T cells from blood. These receptors were collected from a female donor in good health, serving as a healthy control. Both conserved end residues are part of each CDR3. D genes are given only for firm matches. The size entry is marked missing in some rows and otherwise reads once, few, many or a size class.

V gene	clone size	J gene	D gene	CDR3 protein	CDR3 DNA
TRBV7-3	few	TRBJ1-1	-	CASSLMGGWGTEAFF	TGTGCCAGCAGCTTAATGGGGGGCTGGGGCACTGAAGCTTTCTTT
TRBV5-5	-	TRBJ2-5	TRBD1	CASSLGQGSWETQYF	TGTGCCAGCAGCCTAGGACAGGGGAGTTGGGAGACCCAGTACTTC
TRBV7-9	many	TRBJ2-7	TRBD1	CASSSGTGGPYEQYF	TGTGCCAGCAGCTCCGGGACAGGGGGGCCCTACGAGCAGTACTTC
TRBV7-2	few	TRBJ1-1	-	CASSLVGRGNTEAFF	TGTGCCAGCAGCTTAGTGGGGAGAGGGAACACTGAAGCTTTCTTT
TRBV20-1	-	TRBJ2-1	TRBD1	CIAPRGDRGTKEQFF	TGCATTGCTCCGCGGGGGGACAGGGGGACTAAGGAGCAGTTCTTC
TRBV7-6	-	TRBJ2-2	-	CASSRWTENTGELFF	TGTGCCAGCAGCAGGTGGACGGAGAACACCGGGGAGCTGTTTTTT
TRBV7-9	-	TRBJ1-2	-	CASSSGGRDYGYTF	TGTGCCAGCAGCTCTGGGGGTCGGGACTATGGCTACACCTTC
TRBV7-2	many	TRBJ2-2	-	CASSLAGTNTGELFF	TGTGCCAGCAGCTTAGCGGGAACGAACACCGGGGAGCTGTTTTTT
TRBV4-1	-	TRBJ1-2	-	CASSQDLSGTRYTF	TGCGCCAGCAGCCAAGATCTTTCAGGGACTCGCTACACCTTC
TRBV6-5	many	TRBJ1-1	-	CASKSPAGIAFF	TGTGCCAGCAAATCCCCGGCTGGCATAGCTTTCTTT
TRBV20-1	-	TRBJ2-1	TRBD2	CSALSGMGTYNEQFF	TGCAGTGCCTTAAGCGGGATGGGGACCTACAATGAGCAGTTCTTC
TRBV30	-	TRBJ2-7	-	CAWSAPWGFSSYEQYF	TGTGCCTGGAGTGCCCCCTGGGGATTCAGCTCCTACGAGCAGTACTTC
TRBV20-1	-	TRBJ1-1	-	CSARDVQVTFTEAFF	TGCAGTGCTAGAGATGTGCAGGTAACTTTCACTGAAGCTTTCTTT
TRBV6-1	-	TRBJ2-1	TRBD2	CASSGLANYNEQFF	TGTGCCAGCAGCGGACTAGCGAACTACAATGAGCAGTTCTTC
TRBV5-1	-	TRBJ1-5	-	CASSLQGGGEQPQHF	TGCGCCAGCAGTCTTCAAGGGGGGGGAGAACAGCCCCAGCATTTT
TRBV10-3	many	TRBJ2-7	TRBD1	CAISSSTGKGYYEQYF	TGTGCCATCAGTTCGTCGACAGGGAAGGGGTACTACGAGCAGTACTTC
TRBV20-1	-	TRBJ2-2	-	CSARPAGGGSAAGELFF	TGCAGTGCTAGACCCGCTGGGGGCGGCTCGGCGGCCGGGGAGCTGTTTTTT
TRBV2	few	TRBJ2-7	-	CASSEPVVDEQYF	TGTGCCAGCAGTGAACCAGTCGTCGACGAGCAGTACTTC
TRBV5-6	few	TRBJ1-1	-	CASSPSTGGRNTEAFF	TGTGCCAGCAGCCCGTCGACAGGCGGTAGGAACACTGAAGCTTTCTTT
TRBV5-6	-	TRBJ2-5	-	CASSNTVQETQYF	TGTGCCAGCAGTAACACAGTCCAAGAGACCCAGTACTTC
TRBV15	many	TRBJ1-5	-	CATSVEFIQPQHF	TGTGCCACCAGCGTCGAATTTATCCAGCCCCAGCATTTT
TRBV20-1	many	TRBJ2-5	-	CSARQGSGMETQYF	TGCAGTGCTAGACAGGGGTCGGGGATGGAGACCCAGTACTTC
TRBV6-5	few	TRBJ2-7	-	CASSYSHRQGRPLYEQYF	TGTGCCAGCAGTTACTCCCATCGGCAGGGGCGCCCACTCTACGAGCAGTACTTC
TRBV7-2	few	TRBJ2-1	TRBD2	CASSLVAGGDLEQFF	TGTGCCAGCAGCTTAGTCGCGGGGGGGGATCTTGAGCAGTTCTTC
TRBV29-1	-	TRBJ1-1	TRBD1	CSVLDRSRNTEAFF	TGCAGCGTTTTGGACAGGTCCCGGAACACTGAAGCTTTCTTT
TRBV4-1	few	TRBJ1-3	-	CASSQDRSGMWGNTIYF	TGCGCCAGCAGCCAAGATCGGTCAGGGATGTGGGGAAACACCATATATTTT
TRBV4-3	many	TRBJ2-7	TRBD2	CASSQGAAGASYEQYF	TGCGCCAGCAGCCAAGGTGCAGCGGGAGCCTCCTACGAGCAGTACTTC
TRBV20-1	-	TRBJ1-1	-	CSASSGVRTEAFF	TGCAGTGCTAGTTCAGGGGTCCGTACTGAAGCTTTCTTT
TRBV27	many	TRBJ2-7	TRBD1	CASSHRGPTYEQYF	TGTGCCAGCAGCCACAGGGGCCCCACCTACGAGCAGTACTTC
TRBV12-3/TRBV12-4	few	TRBJ2-3	-	CASRLSTSTDTQYF	TGTGCCAGCAGACTATCTACTAGCACAGATACGCAGTATTTT
TRBV12-3/TRBV12-4	-	TRBJ1-6	TRBD1	CASSPQGMHSPLHF	TGTGCCAGCAGTCCACAGGGGATGCATTCACCCCTCCACTTT
TRBV7-2	-	TRBJ2-2	TRBD2	CASRFGAGDTGELFF	TGTGCCAGCAGGTTTGGAGCGGGAGACACCGGGGAGCTGTTTTTT
TRBV10-3	few	TRBJ1-2	-	CATSNRDKIYGYTF	TGTGCCACCTCCAACAGGGATAAAATCTATGGCTACACCTTC
TRBV5-1	-	TRBJ1-5	-	CASSLPGTGDQPQHF	TGCGCCAGCAGCTTGCCGGGTACGGGGGATCAGCCCCAGCATTTT
TRBV7-2	few	TRBJ2-7	TRBD1	CASSQRDRAVF	TGTGCCAGCAGCCAACGGGACAGGGCTGTCTTC
TRBV4-3	many	TRBJ1-3	TRBD1	CASSQEVMQGAGNTIYF	TGCGCCAGCAGCCAAGAGGTCATGCAGGGGGCTGGAAACACCATATATTTT
TRBV5-1	few	TRBJ2-7	TRBD2	CASSLLAGDGYEQYF	TGCGCCAGCAGCTTACTAGCGGGAGACGGCTACGAGCAGTACTTC
TRBV5-1	-	TRBJ2-1	-	CASSLTFYNEQFF	TGCGCCAGCAGCTTGACTTTTTACAATGAGCAGTTCTTC
TRBV29-1	many	TRBJ2-7	TRBD2	CSVLTLGLAGGYEQYF	TGCAGCGTTTTGACCCTGGGACTAGCGGGAGGGTACGAGCAGTACTTC
TRBV7-6	many	TRBJ1-3	TRBD1	CASSRSPGTGQGSGNTIYF	TGTGCCAGCAGCCGAAGTCCCGGGACAGGGCAAGGCTCTGGAAACACCATATATTTT